This TCR beta chain comes out of a study of T cell repertoires in cytomegalovirus infection. Study summary: An indication of both CMV infection and matching HLA type came from public TCR beta signatures. Findings of the study overall: Summed frequency of shared TCR beta families picked out CMV carriers who also had the relevant HLA. Predominance within the ex vivo response was attributable to HLA-C-restricted CMV-specific TCR beta clonotypes.

From the reads, TCRdb called clonotypes with MiXCR, one entry per CDR3 protein. The data hold 450,000 to 550,000 distinct CDR3 sequences, with 16% observed a single time. Notes on this clonotype: Its antigen remains unknown.

Input material: CD8+ T cells from PBMCs. This receptor was obtained from a human donor in good health (CMV status not recorded). Some clones in this sample may be carry-over from other donors' samples.

The CDR3 coding sequence is TGCGCCACTAATAAGGGGGGGCCTCACAATGAGCAGTTCTTC. Translation gives CATNKGGPHNEQFF. V is TRBV5-1 and J is TRBJ2-1; a possible D gene is TRBD2 (7 bases). CDR1 is SGHRS, CDR2 YFSETQ, per germline. The length of the CDR3 is 14 residues. V lost 9 bases and J 5 bases, leaving 18 bases between the germline ends.